This TCR beta chain was obtained from a study of blood T cell repertoires in COVID-19. This clone appeared a few times. The junction had 7 bases not matched to a gene; V was cut back by 8 bases and J by 4 bases. In germline, CDR1 is MNHEY, CDR2 SVGAGI. The CDR3 loop spans 15 amino acids. Here immunoSEQ multiplex PCR was the method, and the copy in TCRdb shows in-frame clones only, minus some. Counted here are around 150,000 clones, roughly four fifths occurring once; the ten biggest clones make up about 10%. The TCR was taken from a man between 50 and 59 years old who had recovered from COVID-19. Sequencing input: PBMCs or T cells enriched from blood (not recorded which). The genes are TRBV6-5 and TRBJ1-6; the match to TRBD1 covers 8 bases. For the CDR3, the DNA is TGTGCCAGCGGGGGGGACAGGCCTTATAATTCACCCCTCCACTTT. This encodes CASGGDRPYNSPLHF.